The rows below give T cell receptor beta chains drawn from one sample of a study of blood T cell repertoires in COVID-19. The assay was immunoSEQ multiplex PCR, and TCRdb's table has in-frame clones only and misses some. The profile shows about 180,000 clones, under 85% of them singletons. The sequenced sample was peripheral blood. The receptors were gathered from a man aged 80 or over with COVID-19, enrolled during active disease. The CDR3 runs from the conserved cysteine through the conserved F or W. D genes are given only for firm matches. The listing skips clone size in some rows; elsewhere it reads once, few, many or a size class.

V: TRBV9; J: TRBJ2-7; size: .; D: TRBD2; DNA: TGTGCCAGCAGCGTTAGCGGGGGGGATCCAAACGAGCAGTACTTC; CDR3: CASSVSGGDPNEQYF
V: TRBV10-2; J: TRBJ1-1; size: .; D: .; DNA: TGCGCCAGCAGTTCTAGGACAGCTACCATGAACACTGAAGCTTTCTTT; CDR3: CASSSRTATMNTEAFF
V: TRBV10-3; J: TRBJ1-3; size: .; D: TRBD1; DNA: TGTGCCATGGGACAGGGGAGCTCTGGAAACACCATATATTTT; CDR3: CAMGQGSSGNTIYF
V: TRBV5-4; J: TRBJ1-5; size: .; D: TRBD1; DNA: TGTGCCAGCAGCTTGGGGGGGACAGCCAATCAGCCCCAGCATTTT; CDR3: CASSLGGTANQPQHF
V: TRBV18; J: TRBJ2-7; size: .; D: .; DNA: TGTGCCAGCTCATCCTATATGACGGGCTACGAGCAGTACTTC; CDR3: CASSSYMTGYEQYF
V: TRBV3-1/TRBV3-2; J: TRBJ2-3; size: .; D: .; DNA: TGTGCCAGCAGCCAAGATCGGGTTACGCAGTATTTT; CDR3: CASSQDRVTQYF
V: TRBV3-1/TRBV3-2; J: TRBJ1-6; size: once; D: .; DNA: TGTGCCAGCAGCCAAGGGACTAAACCAGGGTCACCCCTCCACTTT; CDR3: CASSQGTKPGSPLHF
V: TRBV6-5; J: TRBJ1-5; size: .; D: .; DNA: TGTGCCAGCAGGACGACAGCTAATCAGCCCCAGCATTTT; CDR3: CASRTTANQPQHF
V: TRBV2; J: TRBJ1-1; size: once; D: .; DNA: TGTGCCGTCGTTCGGAGGGCTGAAGCTTTCTTT; CDR3: CAVVRRAEAFF
V: TRBV18; J: TRBJ1-3; size: once; D: .; DNA: TGTGCCAGCTCACCGACAGCTCTCTCTGGAAACACCATATATTTT; CDR3: CASSPTALSGNTIYF
V: TRBV9; J: TRBJ1-2; size: .; D: .; DNA: TGTGCCAGCAGCCCAGGCGAGAGGGCGCGCGGCTACACCTTC; CDR3: CASSPGERARGYTF
V: TRBV5-1; J: TRBJ1-1; size: .; D: TRBD1; DNA: TGCGCCAGCAGCTTGGGCGGACAGGGGGACACTGAAGCTTTCTTT; CDR3: CASSLGGQGDTEAFF
V: TRBV5-4; J: TRBJ2-2; size: .; D: TRBD2; DNA: TGTGCCAGCAGCTTTGGTAGCGGGGGGCTCGGCGGGGAGCTGTTTTTT; CDR3: CASSFGSGGLGGELFF
V: TRBV5-4; J: TRBJ2-2; size: .; D: TRBD1; DNA: TGTGCCAGCAGCCCGAGACAGGGGTACACCGGGGAGCTGTTTTTT; CDR3: CASSPRQGYTGELFF
V: TRBV7-2; J: TRBJ2-5; size: .; D: .; DNA: TGTGCCAGCAGCTTGAGTAAAGAGACCCAGTACTTC; CDR3: CASSLSKETQYF
V: TRBV9; J: TRBJ2-7; size: .; D: TRBD1; DNA: TGTGCCAGCAGCGCCGGACAGGCGAGCTACGAGCAGTACTTC; CDR3: CASSAGQASYEQYF
V: TRBV6-2/TRBV6-3; J: TRBJ2-1; size: .; D: TRBD1; DNA: TGTGCCAGCAGTTCTACAGGGGATGAGCAGTTCTTC; CDR3: CASSSTGDEQFF
V: TRBV6-2/TRBV6-3; J: TRBJ1-2; size: .; D: TRBD1; DNA: TGTGCCAGCAGATACAGGGGGACATTCTATGGCTACACCTTC; CDR3: CASRYRGTFYGYTF
V: TRBV5-6; J: TRBJ1-3; size: .; D: TRBD1; DNA: TGTGCCAGCAGGCCTACAGGGGTTACCACCATATATTTT; CDR3: CASRPTGVTTIYF
V: TRBV10-3; J: TRBJ1-2; size: .; D: TRBD1; DNA: TGTGCCATACAAGCCGGGACAGGGGACTATGGCTACACCTTC; CDR3: CAIQAGTGDYGYTF
V: TRBV18; J: TRBJ1-6; size: .; D: .; DNA: TGTGCCAGCTCCCGCACCGGGGCCTATAATTCACCCCTCCACTTT; CDR3: CASSRTGAYNSPLHF
V: TRBV10-3; J: TRBJ2-2; size: .; D: TRBD1; DNA: TGTGCCATCAGCGGAAAACAGGGGGCGATGAACACCGGGGAGCTGTTTTTT; CDR3: CAISGKQGAMNTGELFF
V: TRBV4-1; J: TRBJ2-5; size: once; D: TRBD1; DNA: TGCGCCAGCAGCCACTCCCCGGGGGAGACAGGGGCTACCCAAGAGACCCAGTACTTC; CDR3: CASSHSPGETGATQETQYF
V: TRBV7-8; J: TRBJ1-2; size: .; D: TRBD1; DNA: TGTGCCAGCAGCTCGGGACAGGGCTATGGCTACACCTTC; CDR3: CASSSGQGYGYTF
V: TRBV5-4; J: TRBJ2-2; size: few; D: TRBD2; DNA: TGTGCCAGCAGTCTATACGGGGGACTACACACCGGGGAGCTGTTTTTT; CDR3: CASSLYGGLHTGELFF
V: TRBV6-2/TRBV6-3; J: TRBJ1-2; size: .; D: .; DNA: TGTGCCAGCAGCTCGACAGTACGGGTAACCGACTTC; CDR3: CASSSTVRVTDF
V: TRBV19; J: TRBJ1-2; size: few; D: .; DNA: TGTGCCAGTAGTATTAACCAGGGGTCCTATGGCTACACCTTC; CDR3: CASSINQGSYGYTF
V: TRBV18; J: TRBJ2-7; size: .; D: .; DNA: TGTGCCAGCTCACCACTTCAAGCGGGCGGGTACGAGCAGTACTTC; CDR3: CASSPLQAGGYEQYF
V: TRBV5-1; J: TRBJ2-4; size: .; D: .; DNA: TGCGCCAGCAGCTTGGCGTCGACAGCCGTCGGGAACATTCAGTACTTC; CDR3: CASSLASTAVGNIQYF
V: TRBV7-3; J: TRBJ2-5; size: .; D: .; DNA: TGTGCCAGCAGCTTAGTGGGGGGATATCAAGAGACCCAGTACTTC; CDR3: CASSLVGGYQETQYF
V: TRBV6-5; J: TRBJ2-1; size: .; D: TRBD1; DNA: TGTGCCAGCAGTCCCCGGACAGGGGGATGGGATGAGCAGTTCTTC; CDR3: CASSPRTGGWDEQFF
V: TRBV29-1; J: TRBJ2-3; size: .; D: TRBD2; DNA: TGCAGCGTTCGGGGACTAGCGGGGGGAGGAGATACGCAGTATTTT; CDR3: CSVRGLAGGGDTQYF
V: TRBV28; J: TRBJ1-5; size: once; D: .; DNA: TGTGCCAGCAGTCTCCAGTATCAGCCCCAGCATTTT; CDR3: CASSLQYQPQHF
V: TRBV4-2; J: TRBJ2-7; size: .; D: TRBD2; DNA: TGTGCCAGCAGCCAAGAACTCGCGGGGGAAATCTACGAGCAGTACTTC; CDR3: CASSQELAGEIYEQYF
V: TRBV6-2/TRBV6-3; J: TRBJ2-3; size: .; D: TRBD2; DNA: TGTGCCAGCAGTAGACTAGCGGGGGCGGGAGATACGCAGTATTTT; CDR3: CASSRLAGAGDTQYF
V: TRBV19; J: TRBJ2-1; size: .; D: .; DNA: TGTGCCAGTAGTGTAAGTAGTGGCAATGAGCAGTTCTTC; CDR3: CASSVSSGNEQFF
V: TRBV24-1; J: TRBJ1-2; size: .; D: .; DNA: TGTGCCACCAGTGATTATGACAGCTCTAACTATGGCTACACCTTC; CDR3: CATSDYDSSNYGYTF
V: TRBV2; J: TRBJ2-2; size: .; D: TRBD1; DNA: TGTGCCAGCACCGGACAGGGTATCGCCGGGGAGCTGTTTTTT; CDR3: CASTGQGIAGELFF
V: TRBV4-2; J: TRBJ2-3; size: .; D: TRBD2; DNA: TGTGCCAGCAGCCAAGTCGCGCGGGGGGGCGCTGATACGCAGTATTTT; CDR3: CASSQVARGGADTQYF
V: TRBV4-1; J: TRBJ1-2; size: .; D: .; DNA: TGCGCCAGCAGCCATCCTACCGGGAACACGGGGGGCTACACCTTC; CDR3: CASSHPTGNTGGYTF
V: TRBV7-2; J: TRBJ2-5; size: .; D: TRBD2; DNA: TGTGCCAGCAAGAGCGGGGGGATTGTTGAGACCCAGTACTTC; CDR3: CASKSGGIVETQYF
V: TRBV5-1; J: TRBJ2-1; size: .; D: TRBD2; DNA: TGCGCCAGCAGCCGGGGGGAAGCCAACAATGAGCAGTTCTTC; CDR3: CASSRGEANNEQFF
V: TRBV5-1; J: TRBJ1-6; size: .; D: .; DNA: TGCGCCAGCAGCTTGGAGGGGTCGGTGTCTAATTCACCCCTCCACTTT; CDR3: CASSLEGSVSNSPLHF
V: TRBV3-1/TRBV3-2; J: TRBJ2-7; size: .; D: TRBD2; DNA: TGTGCCAGCTTCACCAGACCCCCGGGGACTAGCTCCTACGAGCAGTACTTC; CDR3: CASFTRPPGTSSYEQYF
V: TRBV7-6; J: TRBJ1-6; size: .; D: .; DNA: TGTGCCAGCAGCTTAGAAGGCAGGGGACGGAATTCACCCCTCCACTTT; CDR3: CASSLEGRGRNSPLHF
V: TRBV5-1; J: TRBJ1-3; size: .; D: .; DNA: TGCGCCAGCAGCACCGAGGACAGTTACTCTGGAAACACCATATATTTT; CDR3: CASSTEDSYSGNTIYF
V: TRBV12-3/TRBV12-4; J: TRBJ2-7; size: few; D: .; DNA: TGTGCCAGCAGTCCACAGGACTACGAGCAGTACTTC; CDR3: CASSPQDYEQYF